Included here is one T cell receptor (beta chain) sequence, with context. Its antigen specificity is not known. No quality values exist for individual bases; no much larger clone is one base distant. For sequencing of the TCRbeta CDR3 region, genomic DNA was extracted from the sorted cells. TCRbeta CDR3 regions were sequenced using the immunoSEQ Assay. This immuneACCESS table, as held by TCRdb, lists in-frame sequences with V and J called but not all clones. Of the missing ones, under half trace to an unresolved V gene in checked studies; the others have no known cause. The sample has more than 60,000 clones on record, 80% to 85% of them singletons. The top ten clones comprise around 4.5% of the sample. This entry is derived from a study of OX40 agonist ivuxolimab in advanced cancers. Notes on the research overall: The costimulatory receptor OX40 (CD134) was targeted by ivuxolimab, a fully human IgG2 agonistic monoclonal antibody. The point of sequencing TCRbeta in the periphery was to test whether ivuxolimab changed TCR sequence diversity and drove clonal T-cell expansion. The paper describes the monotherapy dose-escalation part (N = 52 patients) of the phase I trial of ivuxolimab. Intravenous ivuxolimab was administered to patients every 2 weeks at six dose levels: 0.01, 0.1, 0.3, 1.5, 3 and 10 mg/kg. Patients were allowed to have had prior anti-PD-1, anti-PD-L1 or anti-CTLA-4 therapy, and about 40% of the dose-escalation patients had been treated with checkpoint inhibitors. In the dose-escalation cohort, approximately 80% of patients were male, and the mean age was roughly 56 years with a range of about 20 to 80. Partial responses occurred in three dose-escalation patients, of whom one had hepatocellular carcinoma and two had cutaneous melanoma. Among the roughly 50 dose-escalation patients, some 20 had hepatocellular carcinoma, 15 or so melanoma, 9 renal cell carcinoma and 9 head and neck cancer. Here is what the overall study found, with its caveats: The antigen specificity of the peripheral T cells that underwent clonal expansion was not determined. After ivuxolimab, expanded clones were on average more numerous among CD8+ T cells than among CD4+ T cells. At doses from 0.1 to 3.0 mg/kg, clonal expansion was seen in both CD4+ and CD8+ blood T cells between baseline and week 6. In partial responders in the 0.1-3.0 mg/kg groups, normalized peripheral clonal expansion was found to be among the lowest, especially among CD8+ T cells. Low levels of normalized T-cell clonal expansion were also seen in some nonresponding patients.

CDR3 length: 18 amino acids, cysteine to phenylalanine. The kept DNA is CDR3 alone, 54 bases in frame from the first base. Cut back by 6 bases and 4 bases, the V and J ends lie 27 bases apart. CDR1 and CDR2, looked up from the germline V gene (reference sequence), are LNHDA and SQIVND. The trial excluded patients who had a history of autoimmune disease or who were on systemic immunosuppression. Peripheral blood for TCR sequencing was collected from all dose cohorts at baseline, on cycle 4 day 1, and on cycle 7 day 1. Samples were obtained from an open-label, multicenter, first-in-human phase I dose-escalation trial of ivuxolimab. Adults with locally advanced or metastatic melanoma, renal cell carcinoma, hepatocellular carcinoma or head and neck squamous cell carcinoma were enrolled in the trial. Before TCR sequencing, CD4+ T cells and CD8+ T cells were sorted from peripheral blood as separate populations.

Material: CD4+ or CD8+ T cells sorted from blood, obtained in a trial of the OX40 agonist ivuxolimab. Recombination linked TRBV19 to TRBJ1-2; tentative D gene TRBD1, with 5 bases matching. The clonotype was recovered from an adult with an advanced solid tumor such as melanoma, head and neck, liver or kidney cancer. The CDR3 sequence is CASSYRSPATGTAYGYTF. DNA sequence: TGTGCCAGTAGCTACCGATCCCCCGCAACCGGGACCGCCTATGGCTACACCTTC.